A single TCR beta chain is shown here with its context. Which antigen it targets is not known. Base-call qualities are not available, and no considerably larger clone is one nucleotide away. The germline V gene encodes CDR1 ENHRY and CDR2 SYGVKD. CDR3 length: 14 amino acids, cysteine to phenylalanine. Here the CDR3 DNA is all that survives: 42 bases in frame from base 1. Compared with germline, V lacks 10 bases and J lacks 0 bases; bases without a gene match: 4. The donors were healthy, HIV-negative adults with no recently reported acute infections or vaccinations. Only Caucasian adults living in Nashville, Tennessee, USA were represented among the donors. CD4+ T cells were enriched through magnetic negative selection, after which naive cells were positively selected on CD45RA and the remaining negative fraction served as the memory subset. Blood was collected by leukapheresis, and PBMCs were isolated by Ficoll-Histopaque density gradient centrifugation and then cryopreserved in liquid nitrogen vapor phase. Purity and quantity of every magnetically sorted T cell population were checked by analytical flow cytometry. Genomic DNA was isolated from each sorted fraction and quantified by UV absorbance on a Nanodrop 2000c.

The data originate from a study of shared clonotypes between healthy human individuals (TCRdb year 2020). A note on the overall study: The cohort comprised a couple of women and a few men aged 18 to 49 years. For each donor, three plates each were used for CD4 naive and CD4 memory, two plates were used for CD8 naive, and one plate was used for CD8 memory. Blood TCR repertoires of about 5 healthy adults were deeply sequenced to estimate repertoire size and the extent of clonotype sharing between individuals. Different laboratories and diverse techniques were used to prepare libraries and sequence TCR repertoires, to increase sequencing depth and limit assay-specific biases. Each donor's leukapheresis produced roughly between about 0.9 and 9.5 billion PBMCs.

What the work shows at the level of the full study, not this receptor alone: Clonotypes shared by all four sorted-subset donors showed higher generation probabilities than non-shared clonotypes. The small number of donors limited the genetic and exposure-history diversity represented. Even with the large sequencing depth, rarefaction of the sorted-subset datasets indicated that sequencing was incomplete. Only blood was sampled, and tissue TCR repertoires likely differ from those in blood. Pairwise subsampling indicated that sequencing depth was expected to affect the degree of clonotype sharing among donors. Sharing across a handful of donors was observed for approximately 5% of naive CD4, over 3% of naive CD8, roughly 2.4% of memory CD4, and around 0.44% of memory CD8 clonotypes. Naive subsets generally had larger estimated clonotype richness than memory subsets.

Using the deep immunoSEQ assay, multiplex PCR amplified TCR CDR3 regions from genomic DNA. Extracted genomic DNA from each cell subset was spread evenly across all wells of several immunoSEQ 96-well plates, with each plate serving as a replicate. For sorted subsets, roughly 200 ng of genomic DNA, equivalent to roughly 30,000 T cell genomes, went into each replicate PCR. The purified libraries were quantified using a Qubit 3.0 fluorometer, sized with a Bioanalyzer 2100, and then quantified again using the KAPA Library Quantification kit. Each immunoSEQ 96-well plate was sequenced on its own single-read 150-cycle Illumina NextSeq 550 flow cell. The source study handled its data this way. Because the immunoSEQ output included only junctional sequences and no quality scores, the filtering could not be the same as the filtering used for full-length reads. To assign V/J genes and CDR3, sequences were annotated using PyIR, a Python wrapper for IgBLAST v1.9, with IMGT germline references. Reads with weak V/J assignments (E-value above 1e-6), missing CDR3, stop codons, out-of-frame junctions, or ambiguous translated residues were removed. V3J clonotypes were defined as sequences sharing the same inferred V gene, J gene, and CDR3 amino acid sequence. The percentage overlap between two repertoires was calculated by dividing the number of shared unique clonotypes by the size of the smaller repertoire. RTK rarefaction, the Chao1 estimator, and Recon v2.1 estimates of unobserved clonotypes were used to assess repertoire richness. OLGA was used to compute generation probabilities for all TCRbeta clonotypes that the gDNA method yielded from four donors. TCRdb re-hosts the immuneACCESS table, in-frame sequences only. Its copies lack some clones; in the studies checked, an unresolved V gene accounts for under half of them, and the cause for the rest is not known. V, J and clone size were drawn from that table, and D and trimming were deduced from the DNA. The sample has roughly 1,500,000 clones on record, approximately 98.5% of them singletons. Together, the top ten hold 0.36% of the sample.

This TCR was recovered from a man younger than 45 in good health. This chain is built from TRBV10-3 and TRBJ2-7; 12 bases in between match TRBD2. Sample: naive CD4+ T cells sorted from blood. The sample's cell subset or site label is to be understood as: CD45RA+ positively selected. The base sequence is TGTGCCACCGGACTAGCGGGACGCTCCTACGAGCAGTACTTC. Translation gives CATGLAGRSYEQYF.